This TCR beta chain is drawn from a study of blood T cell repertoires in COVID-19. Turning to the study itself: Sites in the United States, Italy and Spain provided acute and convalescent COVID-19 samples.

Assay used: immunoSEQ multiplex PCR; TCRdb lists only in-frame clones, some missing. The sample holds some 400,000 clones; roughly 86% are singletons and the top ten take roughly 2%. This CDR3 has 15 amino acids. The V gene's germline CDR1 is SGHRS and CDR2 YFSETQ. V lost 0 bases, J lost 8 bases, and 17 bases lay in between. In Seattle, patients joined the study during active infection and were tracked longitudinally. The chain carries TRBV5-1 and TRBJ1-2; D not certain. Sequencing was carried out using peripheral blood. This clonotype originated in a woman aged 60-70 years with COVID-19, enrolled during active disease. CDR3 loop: CASSLAADGVRGYTF. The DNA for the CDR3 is TGCGCCAGCAGCTTGGCCGCGGACGGGGTCCGCGGCTACACCTTC.